The TCR beta chain described here comes from a study of immune characterization of retroperitoneal liposarcoma (dated by TCRdb to about 2019). Judged by its sample share, this clonotype qualifies as medium-sized (0.01 to 0.1%). Its recognized antigen is unknown. Base qualities are missing; no much larger clone stands one base away. To prepare the library, PCR was applied. The sample was run on a NextSeq 500. TCRdb applied fastp at Q25 and MiXCR to the public reads, then kept only in-frame beta chains. Rows are unified per CDR3 protein, each entry keeping the most common DNA and genes. The sample table shows some 8,200 distinct CDR3 sequences, and roughly two fifths are seen once. The ten biggest clones cover just under 15% of the sample. The CDR3 contains 15 residues, cysteine and phenylalanine counted. CDR3 DNA is the only sequence kept; it has 45 bases, read in frame from the first base. After removal of 4 bases from V and 5 bases from J, the junction retains 8 bases not matched to a gene.

The receptor's source is a male donor with retroperitoneal liposarcoma. The rearranged segments are TRBV12-3 or TRBV12-4 and TRBJ2-5; TRBD1 agrees with 9 junctional bases. The sequenced sample consisted of tumor tissue. Here is the DNA: TGTGCCAGCAGTTGGGGGGACAGGGAGTCTGAGACCCAGTACTTC. The encoded protein is CASSWGDRESETQYF.